These 13 T cell receptor beta chains were sequenced from one sample in a study of blood T cell repertoires in COVID-19. Using immunoSEQ multiplex PCR, the repertoire was profiled, and TCRdb retains in-frame clones only, with some absent. The table lists 95,000 to 110,000 clones, more than 70% of them singletons. The source material was peripheral blood. Receptors originate from a man between 65 and 85 years old with acute or convalescent COVID-19.

This sequence joins TRBV7-3 and TRBJ2-1; 11 positions agree with TRBD1. The germline gives CDR1 SGHTA, CDR2 FQGTGA. This CDR3 spans 15 amino acids. J gave up 7 bases and V 2 bases, and 4 bases lay outside the gene matches. The CDR3 nucleotides read TGTGCCAGCAGCTTACGGGGACAGGGGGAGAATGAGCAGTTCTTC. Its translation is CASSLRGQGENEQFF.

The chain is built from TRBV7-2 and TRBJ2-7, with D perhaps TRBD1 (5 bases). The V gene lost 5 bases and the J gene lost 0 bases, with 11 bases spanning the gap. This CDR3 is built from 14 residues. The germline V gene has CDR1 SGHTA and CDR2 FQGNSA. The CDR3 spells CASSTQQDSYEQYF. For the CDR3, the DNA is TGTGCCAGCAGCACCCAACAGGACTCCTACGAGCAGTACTTC.

V is TRBV19 and J is TRBJ2-1; 14 bases map to TRBD2. The CDR3 runs 16 residues. Germline CDR1 reads LNHDA; CDR2 reads SQIVND (reference sequence). Trimming took 3 bases from V and 9 from J; bases not matched to a gene: 7. The CDR3 coding sequence is TGTGCCAGTAGTATCCGACTAGCGGGGGGGCCCGGTGAGCAGTTCTTC. It is translated as CASSIRLAGGPGEQFF.

The V gene is TRBV6-2 or TRBV6-3, the J gene TRBJ2-5, with 9 positions matching TRBD1. The CDR3 contains 15 residues. After removal of 10 bases from V and 5 bases from J, the junction contained 14 bases not matched to a gene. Germline CDR1 and CDR2: MNHEY and SVGEGT. The CDR3 DNA reads as TGTGCCACCAGCGCGCGACAGGGGGGGACGGAGACCCAGTACTTC. Translation: CATSARQGGTETQYF.

The genes are TRBV4-3 and TRBJ2-2; 9 bases line up with TRBD2. Germline V gene sequence: CDR1 LGHNA, CDR2 YSLEER. The CDR3 extends over 15 amino acids. V lost 0 bases to trimming and J lost 4 bases; unmatched junction nucleotides: 0. The CDR3 region is CASSQDSGGTGELFF. As DNA, the CDR3 is TGCGCCAGCAGCCAAGATAGCGGGGGCACCGGGGAGCTGTTTTTT.

V usage is TRBV24-1 and J usage is TRBJ1-1, with D unresolved. Germline assignment: CDR1 KGHDR and CDR2 SFDVKD. CDR3 length: 13 amino acids. Trimming stripped 4 bases from V and 3 bases from J, with 8 bases between. The CDR3 spells CATSEGGYTEAFF. CDR3 bases: TGTGCCACCAGTGAAGGAGGGTACACTGAAGCTTTCTTT.

The chain employs TRBV7-9 and TRBJ2-3; TRBD2 matches at 7 bases. With V trimmed by 5 bases and J by 6 bases, 2 bases remained unmatched. The CDR3 covers 12 residues. Germline-derived CDR1 and CDR2 are SEHNR and FQNEAQ (reference sequence). The chain's CDR3 is CASSGGEDTQYF. Here the CDR3 DNA reads TGTGCCAGCAGCGGGGGGGAGGATACGCAGTATTTT.

The rearrangement links TRBV4-2 to TRBJ1-2; D gene ambiguous. The V and J ends lost 0 bases and 8 bases respectively, with 16 bases between them. The CDR3 spans 15 residues. Germline-derived CDR1 and CDR2 are LGHNA and YNFKEQ. For the CDR3, the DNA is TGTGCCAGCAGCCAAGAGTCCCCGGGTGTTCAAGGCTACACCTTC. Translation gives CASSQESPGVQGYTF.

The chain joins TRBV5-1 to TRBJ1-1; 8 bases are shared with TRBD1. Germline CDR1 is SGHRS and CDR2 is YFSETQ. This CDR3 is 14 amino acids long. V dropped 4 bases and J dropped 3; count of bases not matched to a gene: 5. CDR3 loop: CASSAEQGDTEAFF. The CDR3 DNA is TGCGCCAGCAGCGCGGAACAGGGGGACACTGAAGCTTTCTTT.

V is TRBV5-4 and J is TRBJ2-5; D possibly corresponds to TRBD2 (5 bases). Per the germline V gene, CDR1 is SGHNT and CDR2 is YYREEE (reference sequence). This CDR3 contains 14 residues. With 2 bases removed from V and 1 base from J, the gap between germline ends came to 9 bases. CDR3 in amino acids: CASSFYGVQETQYF. In DNA form, the CDR3 reads TGTGCCAGCAGCTTCTACGGGGTCCAAGAGACCCAGTACTTC.

The chain links TRBV3-1 (or the pseudogene TRBV3-2) to TRBJ2-7; 10 bases are a match to TRBD1. The CDR3 is 15 amino acids. Germline V lookup: CDR1 LGHDT, CDR2 YNNKEL (reference sequence). The J segment lost 3 bases and the V segment lost 5 bases, leaving 7 bases of the junction unmatched. CDR3 nucleotide sequence: TGTGCCAGCAGCTCGGCCGGGACAGGGGTCTACGAGCAGTACTTC. It codes for CASSSAGTGVYEQYF.

The chain recombines TRBV19 with TRBJ1-1; TRBD1 might be the D (5 bases). Looked up from germline, CDR1 is LNHDA and CDR2 is SQIVND (reference sequence). This CDR3 has 15 amino acids. V lost 3 bases to trimming and J lost 0 bases, with 11 bases between them. The chain's CDR3 is CASSIRNRMNTEAFF. The CDR3, as DNA: TGTGCCAGTAGTATTCGGAACAGGATGAACACTGAAGCTTTCTTT. The variable domain in full, with the rest retrieved from reference TRBV19 and TRBJ1-1, is DGGITQSPKYLFRKEGQNVTLSCEQNLNHDAMYWYRQDPGQGLRLIYYSQIVNDFQKGDIAEGYSVSREKKESFPLTVTSAQKNPTAFYLCASSIRNRMNTEAFFGQGTRLTVV.

The chain carries TRBV19 and TRBJ2-2, with TRBD2 matching over 10 bases. The V and J ends lost 8 bases and 1 base, in that order; junction bases with no gene match: 19. This CDR3 is built from 20 residues. Germline V gene data show CDR1 as LNHDA and CDR2 as SQIVND (reference sequence). The CDR3 here is CASSSLGLVAGGLNTGELFF. In nucleotides, the CDR3 is TGTGCCAGTTCTTCCTTAGGCCTAGTAGCGGGGGGCCTGAACACCGGGGAGCTGTTTTTT.